Reported below is one TCR beta chain. Arm-PCR of CDR3 regions and iRepertoire HTBI primers were used to build TCR beta libraries. TCRdb re-analysed the multiplex PCR reads in MiXCR, keeping a single row per CDR3 protein. The table shows hundreds of thousands of distinct CDR3 sequences, with less than 25% occurring only once. The time point: persistent/refractory GD, antithyroid drugs over 5 years with positive TRAb. Scientists built the TCR library using RNA that was extracted from PBMCs. From germline, CDR1 is KGHSH and CDR2 LQKENI. The CDR3 totals 13 residues. Trimming cost V 1 base and J 2 bases, with 6 bases left between them. This specimen belongs to a study of regulatory T cells in long-lasting Graves disease. About the research overall: Treatment with antithyroid drugs for over 5 years, together with positive TSH receptor antibodies, meant persistent Graves' disease.

This clonotype was sampled from a female donor with Graves disease. The material sequenced was peripheral blood mononuclear cells (PBMCs), taken when the disease was refractory, from a patient treated with antithyroid drugs. The chain recombines TRBV18 with TRBJ2-7; D is ambiguous. As DNA, the CDR3 is TGTGCCAGCTCACCACAGGGTGCCTACGAGCAGTACTTC. Translating gives CASSPQGAYEQYF.